This is a list of T cell receptor beta chains from one sample in a study of T cells expressing NK-cell markers. TCRdb re-called the 5' RACE reads and shows each CDR3 protein once, DNA omitted. The sample includes fewer than 550,000 distinct CDR3 sequences. The sequenced sample consisted of blood T cells: a sorted CD56 or NKG2C T cell subset, CD4+ or CD8+ T cells, or bulk PBMC T cells (not recorded which). These receptors all stem from a woman aged 45-65 years in good health. CDR3s include the opening cysteine and the closing phenylalanine or tryptophan. The order of the fields is J gene, V gene, CDR3 protein.

J gene: TRBJ2-2; V gene: TRBV12-3/TRBV12-4; CDR3 protein: CASRPGGSVTGELFF
J gene: TRBJ2-3; V gene: TRBV7-3; CDR3 protein: CASSLTGNSGRAGDTQYF
J gene: TRBJ2-7; V gene: TRBV19; CDR3 protein: CASSQRQFVYEQYF
J gene: TRBJ1-6; V gene: TRBV7-9; CDR3 protein: CASSWGQSNSPLHF
J gene: TRBJ2-1; V gene: TRBV20-1; CDR3 protein: CSASIYRVNYNEQFF
J gene: TRBJ2-1; V gene: TRBV5-1; CDR3 protein: CASGETKPGQFF
J gene: TRBJ2-3; V gene: TRBV5-1; CDR3 protein: CASSPVITDTQYF
J gene: TRBJ1-1; V gene: TRBV12-3/TRBV12-4; CDR3 protein: CASSARDRQGTEAFF
J gene: TRBJ1-2; V gene: TRBV6-1; CDR3 protein: CASTTGGGGNYGYTF
J gene: TRBJ2-1; V gene: TRBV4-1; CDR3 protein: CASSQAGLGAPQFF
J gene: TRBJ2-3; V gene: TRBV12-3/TRBV12-4; CDR3 protein: CASSFRLGESTDTQYF
J gene: TRBJ2-5; V gene: TRBV12-3/TRBV12-4; CDR3 protein: CASSPFGSGRSETQYF
J gene: TRBJ2-5; V gene: TRBV10-3; CDR3 protein: CAISESVAGALQETQYF
J gene: TRBJ2-3; V gene: TRBV5-1; CDR3 protein: CASSSTLTSGIGDTQYF
J gene: TRBJ2-1; V gene: TRBV30; CDR3 protein: CAWSLESTRNEQFF
J gene: TRBJ2-2; V gene: TRBV3-1; CDR3 protein: CASSQGNQLFF
J gene: TRBJ1-1; V gene: TRBV6-6; CDR3 protein: CASSYSGRAFF
J gene: TRBJ2-1; V gene: TRBV12-3/TRBV12-4; CDR3 protein: CASSRGKRGSSYNEQFF
J gene: TRBJ1-2; V gene: TRBV4-2; CDR3 protein: CASSQGSSLTGYTF
J gene: TRBJ2-3; V gene: TRBV11-3; CDR3 protein: CASSLVARFSGRNTDTQYF
J gene: TRBJ2-3; V gene: TRBV5-4; CDR3 protein: CASSSGSPSPTTRNTQYF
J gene: TRBJ2-4; V gene: TRBV7-9; CDR3 protein: CASSFRIGAKNIQYF
J gene: TRBJ2-4; V gene: TRBV12-3/TRBV12-4; CDR3 protein: CASSLLGQGTNIQYF
J gene: TRBJ1-1; V gene: TRBV12-3/TRBV12-4; CDR3 protein: CASSSAGKNTEAFF
J gene: TRBJ2-1; V gene: TRBV3-1; CDR3 protein: CASSQDWDGSYEQFF
J gene: TRBJ2-5; V gene: TRBV14; CDR3 protein: CASSPIIGGQETQYF
J gene: TRBJ1-6; V gene: TRBV12-3/TRBV12-4; CDR3 protein: CASSQSYNSPLHF
J gene: TRBJ1-1; V gene: TRBV11-2; CDR3 protein: CASSLFSRFPEAFF
J gene: TRBJ2-7; V gene: TRBV7-8; CDR3 protein: CASSLTRTYEQYF
J gene: TRBJ2-1; V gene: TRBV30; CDR3 protein: CAWSHRGVNYNEQFF
J gene: TRBJ2-1; V gene: TRBV29-1; CDR3 protein: CSVGETSGSREQFF
J gene: TRBJ2-7; V gene: TRBV10-1; CDR3 protein: CASSESTLTGSYEQYF
J gene: TRBJ2-4; V gene: TRBV10-3; CDR3 protein: CAISAGTGGSAKNIQYF
J gene: TRBJ2-2; V gene: TRBV4-1; CDR3 protein: CASSQAPRGAGAGFGTGELFF
J gene: TRBJ2-1; V gene: TRBV7-9; CDR3 protein: CASRTTPGRDSRTYNEQFF
J gene: TRBJ2-3; V gene: TRBV5-1; CDR3 protein: CATTPNAGGPTDTQYF
J gene: TRBJ2-5; V gene: TRBV5-1; CDR3 protein: CASSRLAGGETQYF
J gene: TRBJ1-2; V gene: TRBV29-1; CDR3 protein: CSVGGTGLNQPYGYTF
J gene: TRBJ1-6; V gene: TRBV5-1; CDR3 protein: CASSRDRAGSPLHF
J gene: TRBJ2-5; V gene: TRBV5-1; CDR3 protein: CASSLGARPLETQYF
J gene: TRBJ1-5; V gene: TRBV6-6; CDR3 protein: CASGGQTDNQPQHF
J gene: TRBJ1-1; V gene: TRBV5-1; CDR3 protein: CASSLGTSEVATEAFF
J gene: TRBJ1-4; V gene: TRBV24-1; CDR3 protein: CACSQGADEKLFF
J gene: TRBJ1-1; V gene: TRBV14; CDR3 protein: CASSPMRTVHMNTEAFF
J gene: TRBJ1-2; V gene: TRBV5-1; CDR3 protein: CASSLAAGDYGYTF